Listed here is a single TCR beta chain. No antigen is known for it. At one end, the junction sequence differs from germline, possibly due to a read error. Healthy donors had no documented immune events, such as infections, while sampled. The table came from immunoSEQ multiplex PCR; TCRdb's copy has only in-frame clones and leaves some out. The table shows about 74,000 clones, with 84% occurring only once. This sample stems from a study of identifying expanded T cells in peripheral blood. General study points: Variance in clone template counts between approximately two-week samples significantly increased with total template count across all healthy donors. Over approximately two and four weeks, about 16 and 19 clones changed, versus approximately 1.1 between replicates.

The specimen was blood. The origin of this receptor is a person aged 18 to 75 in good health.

CDR3 residues: CASSLASIYGCTF. The CDR3 region has the DNA TGTGCCAGCAGCTTAGCCTCTATCTATGGCTGCACCTTC. The chain employs TRBV7-2 and TRBJ1-2; D call uncertain. CDR1 and CDR2 from the germline V gene are SGHTA and FQGNSA. CDR3 length: 13 residues.